Below, 31 T cell receptor beta chains from the same sample are listed, as sequenced in a study of blood T cell repertoires in COVID-19. Using immunoSEQ multiplex PCR, the repertoire was profiled, and TCRdb retains in-frame clones only, with some absent. The table lists over 250,000 clones, roughly nine tenths of them singletons. Sequencing was performed on PBMCs or T cells enriched from blood (not recorded which). These TCRs come from a woman aged 18-29 years who had recovered from COVID-19.

The chain couples TRBV7-9 to TRBJ1-1, with D possibly being TRBD1 (6 bases). V was pared by 1 base and J by 6 bases, with 21 bases between. The germline V gene encodes CDR1 SEHNR and CDR2 FQNEAQ (reference sequence). The CDR3 consists of 17 residues. In nucleotides, the CDR3 is TGTGCCAGCAGCTTAGGGCGGGGGGCAAGGAGGGACGCTGAAGCTTTCTTT. This encodes CASSLGRGARRDAEAFF.

The rearrangement links TRBV19 to TRBJ1-2; 12 bases fit TRBD1. The CDR3 is 16 amino acids. Germline V gene data show CDR1 as LNHDA and CDR2 as SQIVND (reference sequence). V was pared by 8 bases and J by 3 bases, with 10 bases of the junction left unmatched. CDR3 sequence reads: CASEGDRGRVDYGYTF. CDR3 coding DNA: TGTGCCAGTGAGGGGGACAGGGGGCGCGTGGACTATGGCTACACCTTC.

Regarding this clone: The same CDR3 can be traced to other DNA sequences in this sample. The V call is TRBV7-2, the J call TRBJ2-5, with 9 bases identical to TRBD2. The CDR3 extends over 14 amino acids. Germline-derived CDR1 and CDR2 are SGHTA and FQGNSA. J gave up 4 bases and V 5 bases, and 5 bases lay outside the gene matches. In nucleotides, the CDR3 is TGTGCCAGCAGCCAGGGACTAGCAAGAGAGACCCAGTACTTC. The encoded protein is CASSQGLARETQYF.

The chain links TRBV2 to TRBJ2-1; 10 bases align to TRBD1. The CDR3 runs 13 residues. V shed 8 bases, J shed 6 bases, and the junction held 4 bases outside the gene matches. Germline V CDR1 and CDR2: SNHLY, FYNNEI. The CDR3 DNA reads as TGTGCCAGCCGGGACAGGGGTTTCAATGAGCAGTTCTTC. Its translation is CASRDRGFNEQFF.

V is TRBV19 and J is TRBJ2-1, with 8 bases matching TRBD1. The CDR3 is 15 residues long. After removal of 3 bases from V and 3 bases from J, the junction contained 4 bases not matched to a gene. From germline, CDR1 is LNHDA and CDR2 SQIVND (reference sequence). CDR3 nucleotides: TGTGCCAGTAGTATCGCGGACAGGGACTACAATGAGCAGTTCTTC. Its translation is CASSIADRDYNEQFF.

V gene TRBV28 combines with J gene TRBJ2-3; 8 nucleotides match TRBD2. Trimming at V came to 6 bases and at J to 5 bases, leaving 10 bases not matched to a gene. CDR3 length: 15 amino acids. The germline CDR1 and CDR2 sequences are MDHEN and SYDVKM. The CDR3 protein is CASRRLSGVQDTQYF. CDR3 DNA: TGTGCCAGCAGACGACTTAGCGGGGTTCAAGATACGCAGTATTTT.

The rearrangement joins TRBV3-1 (or the pseudogene TRBV3-2) to TRBJ1-2; 9 positions match TRBD1. V was clipped by 3 bases and J by 7 bases; unmatched bases: 12. The V gene's germline CDR1 is LGHDT and CDR2 YNNKEL (reference sequence). The CDR3 runs to 16 residues. CDR3 residues: CASSQNLATGGIGYTF. CDR3 coding DNA: TGTGCCAGCAGCCAGAACTTAGCTACAGGGGGCATTGGCTACACCTTC.

V is TRBV2 and J is TRBJ1-1; D call uncertain. In germline, CDR1 is SNHLY, CDR2 FYNNEI. V gave up 6 bases and J gave up 4 bases, with 15 bases separating them. This CDR3 is 14 amino acids long. The CDR3 DNA is TGTGCCAGCAGGGAGGTGGTCTTGGGCACTGAAGCTTTCTTT. This gives the protein CASREVVLGTEAFF.

The gene calls are TRBV12-3 or TRBV12-4 and TRBJ1-2; D possibly corresponds to TRBD1 (5 bases). V was trimmed by 0 bases and J by 7 bases, leaving 9 bases between them. The CDR3 consists of 13 residues. The CDR3 DNA reads as TGTGCCAGCAGTTTAGCGCTCGGGGGTGGCTACACCTTC. It codes for CASSLALGGGYTF.

The rearrangement uses TRBV16 and TRBJ1-5, with D tentatively TRBD1 (6 bases). Per germline, CDR1 KGHSY and CDR2 FQNENV. Trimming took off 4 bases at V and 4 bases at J, with 14 bases between the two ends. The CDR3 covers 15 residues. CDR3 residues: CASSPPRRGNQPQHF. In DNA, the CDR3 is TGTGCCAGCAGCCCTCCGCGCAGGGGTAATCAGCCCCAGCATTTT.

The chain combines TRBV3-1 (or the pseudogene TRBV3-2) with TRBJ1-2; 9 bases match TRBD1. This CDR3 is built from 16 residues. CDR1 and CDR2 (germline): LGHDT, YNNKEL (reference sequence). J lost 12 bases, V lost 6 bases, and 20 bases had no gene match. The CDR3: CASSHYIQGAMYGDTF. The DNA for the CDR3 is TGTGCCAGCAGTCATTATATACAGGGGGCGATGTACGGTGACACCTTC.

The chain joins TRBV9 to TRBJ1-1; D gene ambiguous. This CDR3 has 13 amino acids. Germline lookup yields CDR1 SGDLS and CDR2 YYNGEE. The V end lost 1 base, the J end lost 1 base, and 5 bases lay between the germline ends. The CDR3 loop reads CASSVQKNTEAFF. DNA of the CDR3: TGTGCCAGCAGCGTACAGAAGAACACTGAAGCTTTCTTT.

This sequence joins TRBV7-9 and TRBJ1-1, with D possibly being TRBD1 (5 bases). The germline V gene encodes CDR1 SEHNR and CDR2 FQNEAQ (reference sequence). The CDR3 covers 12 residues. The V end lost 7 bases, the J end lost 1 base, and 7 bases lay between the germline ends. CDR3 protein: CASKGANTEAFF. CDR3 coding DNA: TGTGCCAGCAAAGGGGCGAACACTGAAGCTTTCTTT.

The chain joins TRBV7-9 to TRBJ2-3; 11 nucleotides match TRBD2. The CDR3 runs 15 residues. V lost 6 bases to trimming and J lost 5 bases; unmatched junction nucleotides: 7. Germline-derived CDR1 and CDR2 are SEHNR and FQNEAQ (reference sequence). CDR3 sequence (DNA): TGTGCCAGCAGTGTTAGCGGGGGGGCCGGAGATACGCAGTATTTT. As protein: CASSVSGGAGDTQYF.

The chain joins TRBV29-1 to TRBJ2-7; D is possibly TRBD2 (5 bases). The germline V gene has CDR1 SQVTM and CDR2 ANQGSEA. This CDR3 has 14 residues. The ends were cut back, 0 bases at V and 4 bases at J, with 13 bases in the middle. This CDR3 is CSVEDERRGYEQYF. CDR3 coding DNA: TGCAGCGTTGAAGATGAGAGACGGGGATACGAGCAGTACTTC.

The chain employs TRBV28 and TRBJ1-2; D may be TRBD1 (5 bases). V shed 7 bases and J shed 4 bases, with 13 bases lying between them. This CDR3 has 13 amino acids. The germline V gene has CDR1 MDHEN and CDR2 SYDVKM. CDR3 DNA: TGTGCCAGCAAGGCCGGGGGACTCTATGGCTACACCTTC. It codes for CASKAGGLYGYTF.

A note on this clone: Other DNA sequences in this specimen translate into the identical CDR3. The CDR3 region has the DNA TGCGCCAGCAGTGGCGGCGGGGGGGCCTACAATGAGCAGTTCTTC. It codes for CASSGGGGAYNEQFF. The chain recombines TRBV10-2 with TRBJ2-1; 9 bases are shared with TRBD2. CDR1 and CDR2 from the germline V gene are WSHSY and SAAADI. The CDR3 spans 15 residues. The V gene end was trimmed by 4 bases and the J gene end by 2 bases; junction bases not matched to a gene: 3.

J is TRBJ1-6 and V is TRBV29-1; D not resolved. Germline lookup yields CDR1 SQVTM and CDR2 ANQGSEA. The CDR3 is 14 amino acids. Trimming took 6 bases from V and 0 from J, leaving 9 bases between them. CDR3 protein: CSVRETSYNSPLHF. CDR3 DNA: TGCAGCGTGCGAGAAACCTCCTATAATTCACCCCTCCACTTT.

CDR3 loop: CASSLAQIWRDGHYGYTF. Here the CDR3 DNA reads TGTGCCAGCAGCTTAGCCCAGATATGGAGGGACGGCCACTATGGCTACACCTTC. This chain joins TRBV7-8 and TRBJ1-2; D might be TRBD1 (5 bases). V shed 0 bases and J shed 3 bases, with 20 bases lying between them. This CDR3 spans 18 amino acids. Germline assignment: CDR1 SGHVS and CDR2 FQNEAQ.

The CDR3 loop reads CASSQDRTDEQFF. DNA for the CDR3: TGTGCCAGCAGTCAGGACAGGACCGATGAGCAGTTCTTC. This chain connects TRBV12-3 or TRBV12-4 to TRBJ2-1, with TRBD1 matching 7 bases. The CDR3 sequence is 13 residues long. V lost 5 bases to trimming and J lost 8 bases; unmatched junction nucleotides: 6.

This rearrangement joins TRBV11-2 to TRBJ2-1; 10 positions agree with TRBD2. The J segment lost 5 bases and the V segment lost 5 bases, leaving 3 bases of the junction unmatched. The CDR3 has 14 amino acids. Germline V gene data show CDR1 as SGHAT and CDR2 as FQNNGV. CDR3: CASSQGLANNEQFF. In nucleotides, the CDR3 is TGTGCCAGCAGCCAGGGACTAGCGAACAATGAGCAGTTCTTC.

This clone was counted once. The V gene is TRBV7-6, the J gene TRBJ1-2; D is unclear. The germline CDR1 and CDR2 sequences are SGHVS and FNYEAQ. Trimming pared 1 base from V and 4 bases from J, leaving 7 bases between. The CDR3 length is 13 residues. This CDR3 reads CASSLDLGYGYTF. The CDR3 DNA sequence: TGTGCCAGCAGCTTAGACCTCGGCTATGGCTACACCTTC.

This chain connects TRBV23-1 to TRBJ1-1, with D perhaps matching TRBD1 (5 bases). TRBV23-1 is an ORF, and what it does is uncertain. The CDR3 sequence is 11 residues long. The V end was cut by 4 bases, the J end by 11 bases, with 11 bases between. CDR3 amino acids: CASSRGEVAFF. The DNA for the CDR3 is TGCGCCAGCAGTCGGGGGGAGGTGGCTTTCTTT.

J is TRBJ2-3 and V is TRBV5-1; TRBD2 aligns across 8 bases. The germline V gene encodes CDR1 SGHRS and CDR2 YFSETQ. The CDR3 spans 15 residues. Germline trimming cut 4 bases from V and 4 bases from J; bases unmatched to any gene: 8. The CDR3 protein is CASSEPGRDADTQYF. The CDR3 DNA sequence: TGCGCCAGCAGCGAACCCGGGAGGGATGCAGATACGCAGTATTTT.

The V and J genes are TRBV6-5 and TRBJ1-4, with D maybe TRBD1 (5 bases). Between the trimmed V and J ends, which lost 6 bases and 6 bases, there was a span of 14 bases. The CDR3 has 14 residues. CDR1 is MNHEY and CDR2 is SVGAGI in the germline V gene. The CDR3 spells CASSPDSRHEKLFF. The CDR3 DNA reads as TGTGCCAGCAGCCCCGACAGCAGACATGAAAAACTGTTTTTT.

The rearrangement uses TRBV19 and TRBJ2-2, with 9 bases fitting TRBD2. The CDR3 sequence is 14 residues long. The V and J ends lost 6 bases and 6 bases, in that order; junction bases with no gene match: 5. The germline V gene encodes CDR1 LNHDA and CDR2 SQIVND (reference sequence). The CDR3, as DNA: TGTGCCAGTAGCCAGGGGACTAGCCCCGGGGAGCTGTTTTTT. Protein: CASSQGTSPGELFF.

V gene TRBV9 combines with J gene TRBJ2-3; the D gene is possibly TRBD1 (5 bases). V was clipped by 3 bases and J by 6 bases, with 8 bases between them. This CDR3 region has 12 residues. Germline lookup yields CDR1 SGDLS and CDR2 YYNGEE. In DNA, the CDR3 is TGTGCCAGCAGCGAGGGGCGGGATACGCAGTATTTT. Its translation: CASSEGRDTQYF. The variable domain in full, with the rest retrieved from reference TRBV9 and TRBJ2-3, is DSGVTQTPKHLITATGQRVTLRCSPRSGDLSVYWYQQSLDQGLQFLIQYYNGEERAKGNILERFSAQQFPDLHSELNLSSLELGDSALYFCASSEGRDTQYFGPGTRLTVL.

The V call is TRBV9, the J call TRBJ2-3; 9 nucleotides line up with TRBD2. Trimming took 4 bases from V and 5 from J; bases not matched to a gene: 8. The CDR3 spans 15 residues. Germline V gives CDR1 SGDLS, CDR2 YYNGEE. CDR3: CASSPVAGAGDTQYF. The CDR3 DNA is TGTGCCAGCAGCCCGGTAGCGGGGGCGGGAGATACGCAGTATTTT.

This clone was seen just once. J is TRBJ2-3 and V is TRBV7-8; 8 nucleotides match TRBD1. The CDR3 length is 16 residues. V was pared by 2 bases and J by 5 bases, with 9 bases of the junction left unmatched. Germline V gene data show CDR1 as SGHVS and CDR2 as FQNEAQ. For the CDR3, the DNA is TGTGCCAGCAGCTTAAGGTCAGGGGGCCTTGGAGATACGCAGTATTTT. Residues: CASSLRSGGLGDTQYF.

CDR3 sequence reads: CAWSGGRGTYNEQFF. The CDR3 bases are TGTGCCTGGAGTGGTGGAAGAGGGACCTACAATGAGCAGTTCTTC. The genes are TRBV30 and TRBJ2-1; D is possibly TRBD2 (5 bases). The CDR3 is 15 amino acids. CDR1 is GTSNPN, CDR2 SVGIG, per germline (reference sequence). Trimming stripped 1 base from V and 2 bases from J, with 12 bases between.

This clone was detected once. This chain uses TRBV7-9 with TRBJ2-5; tentative D call: TRBD2 (6 bases). Deletions cut 2 bases from V and 3 bases from J, with 16 bases between. CDR1 is SEHNR, CDR2 FQNEAQ, per germline (reference sequence). The CDR3 extends over 16 amino acids. CDR3: CASSLTAGTAKETQYF. The CDR3 DNA reads as TGTGCCAGCAGCTTAACTGCGGGAACAGCAAAAGAGACCCAGTACTTC. Filled out from reference TRBV7-9 and TRBJ2-5, the complete variable domain reads DTGVSQNPRHKITKRGQNVTFRCDPISEHNRLYWYRQTLGQGPEFLTYFQNEAQLEKSRLLSDRFSAERPKGSFSTLEIQRTEQGDSAMYLCASSLTAGTAKETQYFGPGTRLLVL.